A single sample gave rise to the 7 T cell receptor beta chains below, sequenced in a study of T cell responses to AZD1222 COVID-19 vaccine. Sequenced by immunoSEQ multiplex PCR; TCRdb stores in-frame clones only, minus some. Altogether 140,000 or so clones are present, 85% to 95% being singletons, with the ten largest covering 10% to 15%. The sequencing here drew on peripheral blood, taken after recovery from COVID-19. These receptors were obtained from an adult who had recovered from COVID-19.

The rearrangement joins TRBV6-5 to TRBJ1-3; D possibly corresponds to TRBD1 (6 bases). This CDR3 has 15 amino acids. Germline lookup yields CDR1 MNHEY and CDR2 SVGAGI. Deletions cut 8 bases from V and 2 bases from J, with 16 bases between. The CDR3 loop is CASGRRQVPGNTIYF. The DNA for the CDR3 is TGTGCCAGCGGGCGGAGACAGGTCCCTGGAAACACCATATATTTT.

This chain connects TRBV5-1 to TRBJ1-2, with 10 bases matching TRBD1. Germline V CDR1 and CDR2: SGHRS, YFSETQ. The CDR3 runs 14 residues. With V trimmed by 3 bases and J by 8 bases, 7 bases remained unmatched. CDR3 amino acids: CASSSGTGARGYTF. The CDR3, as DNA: TGCGCCAGCAGCTCAGGGACAGGGGCGCGAGGCTACACCTTC.

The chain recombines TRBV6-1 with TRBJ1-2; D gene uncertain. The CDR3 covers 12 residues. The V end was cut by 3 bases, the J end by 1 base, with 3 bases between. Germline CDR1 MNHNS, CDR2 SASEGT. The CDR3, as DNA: TGTGCCAGCAGTGATTATAACTATGGCTACACCTTC. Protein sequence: CASSDYNYGYTF.

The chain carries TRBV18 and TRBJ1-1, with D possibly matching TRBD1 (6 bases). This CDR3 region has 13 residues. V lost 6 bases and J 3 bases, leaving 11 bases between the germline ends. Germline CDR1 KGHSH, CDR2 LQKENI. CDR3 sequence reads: CASSTGSDTEAFF. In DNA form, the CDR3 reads TGTGCCAGCTCTACAGGGTCAGACACTGAAGCTTTCTTT. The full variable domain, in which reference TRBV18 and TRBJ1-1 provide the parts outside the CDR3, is NAGVMQNPRHLVRRRGQEARLRCSPMKGHSHVYWYRQLPEEGLKFMVYLQKENIIDESGMPKERFSAEFPKEGPSILRIQQVVRGDSAAYFCASSTGSDTEAFFGQGTRLTVV.

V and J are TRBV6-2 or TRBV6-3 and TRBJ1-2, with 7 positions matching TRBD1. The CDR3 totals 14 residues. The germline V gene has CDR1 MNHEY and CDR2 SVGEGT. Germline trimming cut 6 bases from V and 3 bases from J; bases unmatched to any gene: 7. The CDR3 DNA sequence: TGTGCCAGCAGCACACGCAGGGGGGACTATGGCTACACCTTC. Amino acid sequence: CASSTRRGDYGYTF.

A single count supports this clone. The CDR3 region has the DNA TGTGCCAGCAGCTTAAGAACAACTAATGAAAAACTGTTTTTT. Translation: CASSLRTTNEKLFF. The chain carries TRBV11-2 and TRBJ1-4; D unresolved. V lost 2 bases and J 0 bases, leaving 4 bases between the germline ends. Germline loops: CDR1 SGHAT, CDR2 FQNNGV. The CDR3 contains 14 residues.

CDR3 DNA sequence: TGTGCCACCAGTGACATCGGACTAGGGAATGGTGAGCAGTTCTTC. Protein product: CATSDIGLGNGEQFF. The genes are TRBV24-1 and TRBJ2-1; 7 bases fit TRBD2. This CDR3 has 15 amino acids. Looked up from germline, CDR1 is KGHDR and CDR2 is SFDVKD. V shed 4 bases, J shed 9 bases, and the junction held 11 bases outside the gene matches.